This T cell receptor beta chain was retrieved from a study of identical twins. TCRdb analysed the 5' RACE reads with MiXCR anew, one entry per CDR3 protein. The sample shows a few hundred thousand distinct CDR3 sequences, 9.6% of them seen only once. All of the donors were Caucasians in good health. Study results and limitations: Out-of-frame alpha sequences common to twins exhibited a surplus of low generation probability. Sharing of beta out-of-frame sequences by twins showed a weaker excess.

About this clonotype itself: Its antigen is undetermined.

V gave up 4 bases and J gave up 4 bases; unmatched junction bases: 5. Germline V gene lookup returns CDR1 SGHTA and CDR2 FQGNSA. The CDR3 totals 15 residues. The data also belong to a second study, concerning yellow fever vaccine responses in identical twins. This second study says: The T cell response to vaccination in identical twins was reportedly partly convergent and partly personalized.

What was sequenced was PBMCs. The chain uses TRBV7-2 and TRBJ2-7; 12 bases match TRBD2. The origin of this receptor is a woman younger than 35 in good health. CDR3 loop: CASSSGTSGWYEQYF. In nucleotides, the CDR3 is TGTGCCAGCAGCTCCGGGACTAGCGGGTGGTACGAGCAGTACTTC.